The entry that follows covers one TCR beta chain sequence. The antigen remains unidentified. This entry belongs to a study of cytomegalovirus exposure and HLA in healthy donors. V dropped 8 bases and J dropped 6; count of bases not matched to a gene: 10. The CDR3 has 15 residues. Germline V gene sequence: CDR1 MDHEN, CDR2 SYDVKM. The PCR used 60 Vbeta and 13 Jbeta primers. Authors' analysis steps: It was a later analysis that counted around 85 million unique TCR beta chains, of which around 11 million were shared. Sequenced by immunoSEQ multiplex PCR; TCRdb stores in-frame clones only, minus some. V, J and clone size are taken as reported in that table, and D and trimming were inferred from the DNA itself. This table has around 120,000 clones, 79% appearing once. Study findings and constraints: Earlier results showed most TCR beta V segments being productive about 87% or about 30% of the time. Analyses of presence/absence relied on an assumption of roughly uniform sequencing depth across donors. Within a later analysis, the majority of CMV-associated TCR beta chains appeared HLA-restricted.

The sequencing sample was made of PBMCs. The sequence came from a man aged 18 to 35 in good health and CMV-seronegative. The chain combines TRBV28 with TRBJ2-2; 9 bases are a match to TRBD2. The CDR3 here is CASRPGTSPAGELFF. The CDR3 coding sequence is TGTGCCAGCCGCCCCGGGACTAGCCCGGCCGGGGAGCTGTTTTTT.